This T cell receptor beta chain is from a study of blood T cell repertoires in COVID-19. Using immunoSEQ multiplex PCR, the repertoire was profiled, and TCRdb retains in-frame clones only, with some absent. Among approximately 450,000 clones listed, 70% to 90% were seen once. Study members were between about 18 and 95 years old and lived in roughly 24 US regions. This receptor was identified in a woman aged 18-35 years with acute COVID-19. The sample taken for sequencing was PBMCs or T cells enriched from blood (not recorded which).

CDR3 residues: CTTRLKAGASYEQYF. DNA of the CDR3: TGCACCACCCGATTGAAAGCGGGGGCATCCTACGAGCAGTACTTC. The rearrangement links TRBV1 to TRBJ2-7; the table's D call, TRBD2, has no DNA check behind it. TRBV1 is a pseudogene segment. The CDR3 consists of 15 residues.